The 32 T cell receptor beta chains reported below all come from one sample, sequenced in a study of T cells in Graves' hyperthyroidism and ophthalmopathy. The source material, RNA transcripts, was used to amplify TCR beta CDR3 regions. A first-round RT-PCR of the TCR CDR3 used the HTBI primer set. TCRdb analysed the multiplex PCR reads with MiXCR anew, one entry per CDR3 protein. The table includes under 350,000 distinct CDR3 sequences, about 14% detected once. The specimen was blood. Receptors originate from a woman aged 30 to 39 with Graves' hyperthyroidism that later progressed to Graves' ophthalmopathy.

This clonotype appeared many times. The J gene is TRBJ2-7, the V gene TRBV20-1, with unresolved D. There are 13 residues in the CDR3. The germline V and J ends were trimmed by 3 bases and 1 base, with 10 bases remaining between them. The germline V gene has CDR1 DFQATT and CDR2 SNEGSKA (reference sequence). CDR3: CSASGLSSYEQYF. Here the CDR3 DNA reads TGCAGTGCTAGTGGTCTCAGTTCCTACGAGCAGTACTTC.

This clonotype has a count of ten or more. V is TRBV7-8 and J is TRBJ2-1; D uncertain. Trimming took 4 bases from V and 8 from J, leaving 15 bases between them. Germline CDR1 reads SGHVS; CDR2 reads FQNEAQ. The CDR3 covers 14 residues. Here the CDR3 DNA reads TGTGCCAGCAGCTCGGACCTACTCCCTTATGAGCAGTTCTTC. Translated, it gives CASSSDLLPYEQFF.

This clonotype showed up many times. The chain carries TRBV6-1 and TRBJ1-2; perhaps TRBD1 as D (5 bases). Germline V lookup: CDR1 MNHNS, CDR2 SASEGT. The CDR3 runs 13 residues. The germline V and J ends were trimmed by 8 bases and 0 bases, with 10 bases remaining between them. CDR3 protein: CASRDGANYGYTF. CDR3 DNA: TGTGCCAGCCGGGACGGAGCTAACTATGGCTACACCTTC.

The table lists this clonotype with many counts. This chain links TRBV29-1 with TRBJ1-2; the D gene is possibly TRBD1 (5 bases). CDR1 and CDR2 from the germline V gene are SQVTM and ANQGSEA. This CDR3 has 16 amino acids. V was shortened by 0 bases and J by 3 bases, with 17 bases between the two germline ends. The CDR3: CSVEEGVGSSYYGYTF. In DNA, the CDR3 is TGCAGCGTTGAAGAAGGGGTGGGCAGTTCGTACTATGGCTACACCTTC.

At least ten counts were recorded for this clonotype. CDR3 region: CASSQVRTSVNYNEQFF. In DNA form, the CDR3 reads TGTGCCAGCAGCCAAGTTCGGACTAGCGTGAATTACAATGAGCAGTTCTTC. The V call is TRBV3-1, the J call TRBJ2-1, with 9 bases lining up with TRBD2. CDR3 length: 17 amino acids. With V trimmed by 1 base and J by 4 bases, 8 bases remained unmatched. Looked up from germline, CDR1 is LGHDT and CDR2 is YNNKEL (reference sequence).

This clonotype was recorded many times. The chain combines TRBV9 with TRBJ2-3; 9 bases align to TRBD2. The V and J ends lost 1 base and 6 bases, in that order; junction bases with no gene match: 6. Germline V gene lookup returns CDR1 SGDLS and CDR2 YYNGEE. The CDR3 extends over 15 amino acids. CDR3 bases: TGTGCCAGCAGCGTAAGTAGCGGGAGTTCGGATACGCAGTATTTT. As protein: CASSVSSGSSDTQYF.

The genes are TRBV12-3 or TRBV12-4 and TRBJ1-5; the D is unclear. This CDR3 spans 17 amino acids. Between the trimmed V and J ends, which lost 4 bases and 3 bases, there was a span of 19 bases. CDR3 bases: TGTGCCAGCAGTTCCCCGCGGACTGTAATAGCCAATCAGCCCCAGCATTTT. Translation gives CASSSPRTVIANQPQHF.

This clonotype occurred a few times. The CDR3 region has the DNA TGTGCCAGCAACCGAAAAGCTAGCGGGAGTAATGAGCAGTTCTTC. It is translated as CASNRKASGSNEQFF. The V and J genes are TRBV6-1 and TRBJ2-1; TRBD2 aligns across 10 bases. The CDR3 is 15 residues long. CDR1 is MNHNS and CDR2 is SASEGT in the germline V gene. The junction had 10 bases not matched to a gene; V was cut back by 7 bases and J by 7 bases.

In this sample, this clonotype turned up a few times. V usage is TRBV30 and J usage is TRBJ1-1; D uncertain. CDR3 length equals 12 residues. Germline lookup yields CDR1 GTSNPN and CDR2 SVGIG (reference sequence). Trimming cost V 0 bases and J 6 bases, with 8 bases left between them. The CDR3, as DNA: TGTGCCTGGAGTGTCGGTATCGCTGAAGCTTTCTTT. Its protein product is CAWSVGIAEAFF.

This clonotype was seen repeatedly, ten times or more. The CDR3 sequence is CASSLTSDRRTEAFF. The CDR3 DNA sequence: TGTGCCAGCAGTTTAACCAGTGACAGGCGAACTGAAGCTTTCTTT. The genes are TRBV28 and TRBJ1-1; TRBD1 might be the D (6 bases). The CDR3 covers 15 residues. Germline V gives CDR1 MDHEN, CDR2 SYDVKM. V gave up 2 bases and J gave up 5 bases, with 15 bases separating them.

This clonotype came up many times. Here the CDR3 DNA reads TGTGCCAGCAGGAGGGGGGGTGGGGTCACCGGGGAGCTGTTTTTT. Translating it yields CASRRGGGVTGELFF. J is TRBJ2-2 and V is TRBV27, with a tentative D call TRBD2 (7 bases). The V end was cut by 6 bases, the J end by 4 bases, with 15 bases between. The CDR3 covers 15 residues. CDR1 is MNHEY, CDR2 SMNVEV, per germline (reference sequence).

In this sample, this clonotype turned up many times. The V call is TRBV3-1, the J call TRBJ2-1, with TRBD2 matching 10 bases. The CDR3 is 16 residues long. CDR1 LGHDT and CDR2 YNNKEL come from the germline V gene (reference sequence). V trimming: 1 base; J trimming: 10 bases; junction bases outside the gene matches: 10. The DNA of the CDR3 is TGTGCCAGCAGCCAAGCCCCCAGCGGGAGGGCCGAGGAGCAGTTCTTC. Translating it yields CASSQAPSGRAEEQFF.

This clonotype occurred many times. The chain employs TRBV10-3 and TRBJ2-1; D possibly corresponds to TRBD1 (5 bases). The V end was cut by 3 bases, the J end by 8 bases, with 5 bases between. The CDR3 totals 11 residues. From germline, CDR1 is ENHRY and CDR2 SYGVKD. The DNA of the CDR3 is TGTGCCATCAGTGACAGGGATGAGCAGTTCTTC. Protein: CAISDRDEQFF.

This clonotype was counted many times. The CDR3 region is CASRRAVQSSGANVLTF. CDR3 DNA: TGTGCCAGCAGGAGGGCAGTTCAGAGCTCTGGGGCCAACGTCCTGACTTTC. This chain uses TRBV6-1 with TRBJ2-6; D perhaps matches TRBD2 (5 bases). This CDR3 contains 17 residues. Germline assignment: CDR1 MNHNS and CDR2 SASEGT. V gave up 6 bases and J gave up 0 bases, with 15 bases separating them.

The CDR3 sequence: CASSISLGSGETQYF. The CDR3 DNA is TGTGCCAGCAGCATATCCTTGGGTAGCGGGGAAACCCAGTACTTC. This sequence joins TRBV6-2 or TRBV6-3 and TRBJ2-5; TRBD2 matches at 8 bases. CDR1 MNHEY and CDR2 SVGEGT come from the germline V gene. The CDR3 sequence is 15 residues long. Trimming at V came to 6 bases and at J to 8 bases, leaving 14 bases not matched to a gene.

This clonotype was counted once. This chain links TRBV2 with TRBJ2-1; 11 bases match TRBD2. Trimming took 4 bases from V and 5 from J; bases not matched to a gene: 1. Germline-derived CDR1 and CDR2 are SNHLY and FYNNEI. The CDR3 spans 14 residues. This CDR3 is CASSGLAGNNEQFF. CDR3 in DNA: TGTGCCAGCAGTGGACTAGCGGGAAACAATGAGCAGTTCTTC.

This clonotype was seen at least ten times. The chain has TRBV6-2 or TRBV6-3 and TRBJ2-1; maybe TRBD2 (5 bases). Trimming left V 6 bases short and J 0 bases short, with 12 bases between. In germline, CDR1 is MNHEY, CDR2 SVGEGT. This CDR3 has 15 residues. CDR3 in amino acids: CASRISGSSYNEQFF. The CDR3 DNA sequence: TGTGCCAGCAGGATCAGCGGCAGCTCCTACAATGAGCAGTTCTTC.

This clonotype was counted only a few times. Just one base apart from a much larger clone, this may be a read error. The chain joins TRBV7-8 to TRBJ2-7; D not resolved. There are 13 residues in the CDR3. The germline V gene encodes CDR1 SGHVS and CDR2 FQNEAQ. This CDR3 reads CASSLAAGYEHYF. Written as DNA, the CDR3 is TGTGCCAGCAGCTTAGCGGCTGGGTACGAGCACTACTTC.

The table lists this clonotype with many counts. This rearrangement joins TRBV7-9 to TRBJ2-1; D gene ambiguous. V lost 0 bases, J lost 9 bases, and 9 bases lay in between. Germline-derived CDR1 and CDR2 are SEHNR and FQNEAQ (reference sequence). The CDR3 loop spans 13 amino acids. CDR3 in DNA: TGTGCCAGCAGCTTAGCGCCCGTCTCTGAGCAGTTCTTC. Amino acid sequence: CASSLAPVSEQFF.

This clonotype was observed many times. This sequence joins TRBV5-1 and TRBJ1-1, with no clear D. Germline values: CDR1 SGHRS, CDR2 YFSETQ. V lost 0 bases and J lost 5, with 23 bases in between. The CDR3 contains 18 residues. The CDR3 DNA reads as TGCGCCAGCAGCTTGGAGGATGGCGGCAGTACTAAGTGGACTGAAGCTTTCTTT. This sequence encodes CASSLEDGGSTKWTEAFF.

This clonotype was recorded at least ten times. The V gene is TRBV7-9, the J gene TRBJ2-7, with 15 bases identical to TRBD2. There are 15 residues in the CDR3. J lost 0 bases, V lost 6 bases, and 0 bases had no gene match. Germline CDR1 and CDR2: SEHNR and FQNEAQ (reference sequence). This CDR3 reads CASRGLAGGSYEQYF. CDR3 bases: TGTGCCAGCAGGGGACTAGCGGGAGGCTCCTACGAGCAGTACTTC. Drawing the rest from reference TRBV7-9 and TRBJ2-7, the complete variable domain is DTGVSQNPRHKITKRGQNVTFRCDPISEHNRLYWYRQTLGQGPEFLTYFQNEAQLEKSRLLSDRFSAERPKGSFSTLEIQRTEQGDSAMYLCASRGLAGGSYEQYFGPGTRLTVT.

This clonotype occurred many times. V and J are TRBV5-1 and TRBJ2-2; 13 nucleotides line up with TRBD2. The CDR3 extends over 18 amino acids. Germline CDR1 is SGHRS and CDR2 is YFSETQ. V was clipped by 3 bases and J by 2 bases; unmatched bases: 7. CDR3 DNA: TGCGCCAGCAGCTGGGAGACGGGACTAGCGGGAAACACCGGGGAGCTGTTTTTT. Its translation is CASSWETGLAGNTGELFF.

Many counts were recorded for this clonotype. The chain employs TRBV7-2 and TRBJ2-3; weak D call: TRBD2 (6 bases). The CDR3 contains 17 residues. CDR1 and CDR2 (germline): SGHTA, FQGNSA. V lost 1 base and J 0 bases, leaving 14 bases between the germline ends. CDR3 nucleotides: TGTGCCAGCAGCTTAGGTCTTCGCGGGGTTAGCACAGATACGCAGTATTTT. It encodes CASSLGLRGVSTDTQYF.

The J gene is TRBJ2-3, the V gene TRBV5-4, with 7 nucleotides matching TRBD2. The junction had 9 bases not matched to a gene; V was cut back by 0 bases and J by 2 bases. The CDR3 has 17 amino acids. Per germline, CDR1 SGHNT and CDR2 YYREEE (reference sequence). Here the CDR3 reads CASSLEWERDLTDTQYF. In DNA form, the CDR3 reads TGTGCCAGCAGCTTGGAATGGGAGCGGGATCTCACAGATACGCAGTATTTT.

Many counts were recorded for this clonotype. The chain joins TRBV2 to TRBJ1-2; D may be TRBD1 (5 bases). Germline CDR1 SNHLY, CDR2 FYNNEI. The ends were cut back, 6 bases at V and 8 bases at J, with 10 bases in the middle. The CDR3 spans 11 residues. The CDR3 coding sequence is TGTGCCAGCAGCGTCAGGGAGGGCTACACCTTC. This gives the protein CASSVREGYTF.

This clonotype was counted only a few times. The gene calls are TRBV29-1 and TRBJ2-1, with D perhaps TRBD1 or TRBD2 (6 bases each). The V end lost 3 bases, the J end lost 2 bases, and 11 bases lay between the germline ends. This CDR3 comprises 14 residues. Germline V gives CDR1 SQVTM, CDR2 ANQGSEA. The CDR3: CSVDTGGAYNEQFF. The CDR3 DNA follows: TGCAGCGTTGATACCGGGGGCGCCTACAATGAGCAGTTCTTC.

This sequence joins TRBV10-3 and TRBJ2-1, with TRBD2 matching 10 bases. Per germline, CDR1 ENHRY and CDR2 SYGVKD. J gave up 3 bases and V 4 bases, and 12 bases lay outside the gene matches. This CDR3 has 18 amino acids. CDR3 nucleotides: TGTGCCATCAGTGTTAGTCCGCTAGCGGGAGAGCTCTACAATGAGCAGTTCTTC. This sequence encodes CAISVSPLAGELYNEQFF.

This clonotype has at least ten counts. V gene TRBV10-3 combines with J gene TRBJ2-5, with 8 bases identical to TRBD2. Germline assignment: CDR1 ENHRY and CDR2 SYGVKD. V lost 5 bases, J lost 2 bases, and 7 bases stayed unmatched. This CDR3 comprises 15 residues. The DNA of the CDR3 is TGTGCCATCAGTCCGGTGTTAGCGGGACAAGAGACCCAGTACTTC. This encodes CAISPVLAGQETQYF.

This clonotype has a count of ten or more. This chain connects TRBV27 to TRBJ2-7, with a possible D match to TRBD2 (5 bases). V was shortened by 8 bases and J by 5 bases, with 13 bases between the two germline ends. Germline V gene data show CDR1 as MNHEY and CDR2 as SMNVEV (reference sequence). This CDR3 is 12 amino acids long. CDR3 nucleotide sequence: TGTGCCAGCTGGCGGGCTGGGAACGAGCAGTACTTC. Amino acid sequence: CASWRAGNEQYF.

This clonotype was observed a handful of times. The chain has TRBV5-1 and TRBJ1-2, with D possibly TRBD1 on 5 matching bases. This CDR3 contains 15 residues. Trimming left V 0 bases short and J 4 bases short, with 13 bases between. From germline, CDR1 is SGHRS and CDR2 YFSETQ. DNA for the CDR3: TGCGCCAGCAGCTTGGGGGACCCTATACTCTATGGCTACACCTTC. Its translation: CASSLGDPILYGYTF.

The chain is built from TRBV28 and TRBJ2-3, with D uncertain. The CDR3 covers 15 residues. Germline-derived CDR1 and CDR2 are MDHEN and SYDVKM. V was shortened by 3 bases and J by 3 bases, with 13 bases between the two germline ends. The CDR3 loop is CASSFWAKRTDTQYF. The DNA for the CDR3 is TGTGCCAGCAGTTTTTGGGCGAAAAGGACAGATACGCAGTATTTT.

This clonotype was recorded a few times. CDR3 nucleotide sequence: TGTGCCAGCAGCTTAGGGGGGACTAGCGGGAGGGGACACTACGAGCAGTACTTC. Protein: CASSLGGTSGRGHYEQYF. This sequence joins TRBV13 and TRBJ2-7; 16 bases are a match to TRBD2. Trimming took 0 bases from V and 3 from J; bases not matched to a gene: 5. CDR3 length: 18 residues. Germline CDR1 and CDR2: PRHDT and FYEKMQ (reference sequence). Together with reference TRBV13 and TRBJ2-7, the CDR3 gives the full variable domain: AAGVIQSPRHLIKEKRETATLKCYPIPRHDTVYWYQQGPGQDPQFLISFYEKMQSDKGSIPDRFSAQQFSDYHSELNMSSLELGDSALYFCASSLGGTSGRGHYEQYFGPGTRLTVT.